Following are 20 T cell receptor beta chains from one sample sequenced in a study of control samples from healthy donors and cancer patients. Sequenced by immunoSEQ multiplex PCR; TCRdb stores in-frame clones only, minus some. Of 130,000 to 150,000 clones listed, 93% were seen once; the top ten hold more than 4.5%. The sample taken for sequencing was blood. These receptors were taken from a man aged 18 to 29 in good health.

The chain uses TRBV4-3 and TRBJ2-6; D uncertain. Germline CDR1 reads LGHNA; CDR2 reads YSLEER. The length of the CDR3 is 16 residues. Trimming removed 0 bases at V and 1 base at J, with 7 bases between. In DNA form, the CDR3 reads TGCGCCAGCAGCCAAGATTACAGTTCTGGGGCCAACGTCCTGACTTTC. It is translated as CASSQDYSSGANVLTF.

This rearrangement joins TRBV5-1 to TRBJ1-1, with TRBD1 matching over 10 bases. V lost 0 bases to trimming and J lost 4 bases; unmatched junction nucleotides: 12. Per the germline V gene, CDR1 is SGHRS and CDR2 is YFSETQ. This CDR3 region has 18 residues. The CDR3 spells CASSLGPGQGLSSTEAFF. The CDR3 DNA follows: TGCGCCAGCAGCTTGGGACCGGGACAGGGGCTATCGAGCACTGAAGCTTTCTTT. The variable domain in full, with the rest retrieved from reference TRBV5-1 and TRBJ1-1, is KAGVTQTPRYLIKTRGQQVTLSCSPISGHRSVSWYQQTPGQGLQFLFEYFSETQRNKGNFPGRFSGRQFSNSRSEMNVSTLELGDSALYLCASSLGPGQGLSSTEAFFGQGTRLTVV.

V and J are TRBV2 and TRBJ2-3, with TRBD2 matching 7 bases. CDR3 length equals 16 residues. Trimming at V came to 7 bases and at J to 1 base, leaving 11 bases not matched to a gene. From germline, CDR1 is SNHLY and CDR2 FYNNEI. The CDR3 region is CASKQRGTSGTDTQYF. The CDR3 DNA sequence: TGTGCCAGCAAGCAGCGGGGAACGTCTGGCACAGATACGCAGTATTTT. Variable domain in full (rest from reference TRBV2 and TRBJ2-3): EPEVTQTPSHQVTQMGQEVILRCVPISNHLYFYWYRQILGQKVEFLVSFYNNEISEKSEIFDDQFSVERPDGSNFTLKIRSTKLEDSAMYFCASKQRGTSGTDTQYFGPGTRLTVL.

The chain links TRBV9 to TRBJ1-1; D might be TRBD1 (6 bases). V gave up 3 bases and J gave up 3 bases, with 12 bases separating them. The germline gives CDR1 SGDLS, CDR2 YYNGEE. This CDR3 region has 14 residues. The CDR3 nucleotides are TGTGCCAGCAGCGGCGGGGGCACAGACACTGAAGCTTTCTTT. Translating it yields CASSGGGTDTEAFF.

The chain couples TRBV18 to TRBJ2-3; maybe TRBD2 (5 bases). The CDR3 has 13 residues. Germline V gene sequence: CDR1 KGHSH, CDR2 LQKENI. V dropped 3 bases and J dropped 4 bases, with 8 bases sitting between them. CDR3: CASSPPGADTQYF. CDR3 coding DNA: TGTGCCAGCTCACCCCCCGGGGCAGATACGCAGTATTTT. Full variable domain (outside the CDR3, taken from reference TRBV18 and TRBJ2-3): NAGVMQNPRHLVRRRGQEARLRCSPMKGHSHVYWYRQLPEEGLKFMVYLQKENIIDESGMPKERFSAEFPKEGPSILRIQQVVRGDSAAYFCASSPPGADTQYFGPGTRLTVL.

The DNA for the CDR3 is TGTGCCAGTGCCAATATCCTGGGGGAAGCTTTCTTT. Its protein product is CASANILGEAFF. The V gene is TRBV13, the J gene TRBJ1-1; D remains ambiguous. Trimming pared 9 bases from V and 8 bases from J, leaving 16 bases between. The CDR3 sequence is 12 residues long. CDR1 PRHDT and CDR2 FYEKMQ come from the germline V gene (reference sequence).

The V gene is TRBV10-3, the J gene TRBJ1-3, with 8 bases matching TRBD1. The CDR3 extends over 16 amino acids. The junction had 5 bases not matched to a gene; V was cut back by 4 bases and J by 0 bases. CDR1 and CDR2 (germline): ENHRY, SYGVKD. The DNA of the CDR3 is TGTGCCATCAGTGCTCTCGGGACAGGCTCTGGAAACACCATATATTTT. Translated: CAISALGTGSGNTIYF.

This chain connects TRBV19 to TRBJ1-6; no definite D call. CDR1 LNHDA and CDR2 SQIVND come from the germline V gene (reference sequence). This CDR3 region has 14 residues. Trimming removed 4 bases at V and 4 bases at J, with 8 bases between. The DNA for the CDR3 is TGTGCCAGTAGTAGCCGGGGATATAATTCACCCCTCCACTTT. This gives the protein CASSSRGYNSPLHF.

This chain links TRBV9 with TRBJ2-3; D may be TRBD2 (5 bases). Trimming took 3 bases from V and 0 from J, leaving 11 bases between them. The CDR3 totals 15 residues. The V gene's germline CDR1 is SGDLS and CDR2 YYNGEE. The CDR3 DNA follows: TGTGCCAGCAGCGAAAGCGGAACTAGCACAGATACGCAGTATTTT. It yields the protein CASSESGTSTDTQYF. Full variable domain (remainder filled in from reference TRBV9 and TRBJ2-3): DSGVTQTPKHLITATGQRVTLRCSPRSGDLSVYWYQQSLDQGLQFLIQYYNGEERAKGNILERFSAQQFPDLHSELNLSSLELGDSALYFCASSESGTSTDTQYFGPGTRLTVL.

The chain carries TRBV24-1 and TRBJ2-5; D may be TRBD2 (6 bases). V was clipped by 5 bases and J by 1 base, with 10 bases between them. The CDR3 runs 14 residues. Germline V gene lookup returns CDR1 KGHDR and CDR2 SFDVKD. Here the CDR3 reads CATSASGVQETQYF. The CDR3 bases are TGTGCCACCAGTGCCTCGGGGGTCCAAGAGACCCAGTACTTC.

On this clone itself: The junction departs from the called germline gene at one end, perhaps through a read error. The CDR3 region has the DNA TGTACCAGTAGTATAGGGAACAGGGATCAGCCCCAGCATTTT. Encoded protein: CTSSIGNRDQPQHF. The V call is TRBV19, the J call TRBJ1-5; D might be TRBD1 (6 bases). The CDR3 runs 14 residues. CDR1 and CDR2 from the germline V gene are LNHDA and SQIVND (reference sequence).

This chain joins TRBV6-2 or TRBV6-3 and TRBJ2-1; D is possibly TRBD2 (5 bases). CDR1 and CDR2 (germline): MNHEY, SVGEGT. V lost 6 bases and J lost 10, with 19 bases in between. The CDR3 is made up of 14 amino acids. CDR3 nucleotides: TGTGCCAGCAGCCCCCGAGGGTCTCCCACGGAGCAGTTCTTC. This gives the protein CASSPRGSPTEQFF.

CDR3 residues: CASSPTDGLISPQKEAFF. CDR3 nucleotide sequence: TGTGCCAGCTCACCAACGGACGGTCTCATTTCTCCACAGAAAGAAGCTTTCTTT. The chain combines TRBV18 with TRBJ1-1, with no clear D. CDR3 length: 18 amino acids. CDR1 and CDR2 (germline): KGHSH, LQKENI. The germline V and J ends were trimmed by 2 bases and 8 bases, with 27 bases remaining between them.

The DNA for the CDR3 is TGTGCCAGCAGTCACATAAGCTCCTACAATGAGCAGTTCTTC. It translates to CASSHISSYNEQFF. The chain carries TRBV6-5 and TRBJ2-1; no clear D gene. The CDR3 is made up of 14 amino acids. The germline gives CDR1 MNHEY, CDR2 SVGAGI. The V end lost 5 bases, the J end lost 0 bases, and 8 bases lay between the germline ends.

The chain links TRBV28 to TRBJ2-1; the match to TRBD2 covers 10 bases. CDR1 is MDHEN and CDR2 is SYDVKM in the germline V gene. Trimming at V came to 2 bases and at J to 4 bases, leaving 8 bases not matched to a gene. This CDR3 comprises 17 residues. DNA for the CDR3: TGTGCCAGCAGTTTAACCATAGCGGGAGGACCATACAATGAGCAGTTCTTC. Translated, it gives CASSLTIAGGPYNEQFF.

This clone was seen only once. The rearrangement uses TRBV2 and TRBJ2-5; unclear D gene. Germline loops: CDR1 SNHLY, CDR2 FYNNEI. This CDR3 comprises 12 residues. The V and J ends lost 2 bases and 9 bases respectively, with 10 bases between them. The CDR3 nucleotides read TGTGCCAGCAGTGAATCGGATTCGGCCCAGTACTTC. This gives the protein CASSESDSAQYF.

This clone was counted only a few times. Different DNA sequences within this sample yield the same CDR3. This chain joins TRBV5-1 and TRBJ1-1; D ambiguous. The CDR3 spans 11 residues. Trimming pared 0 bases from V and 4 bases from J, leaving 1 base between. Germline CDR1 is SGHRS and CDR2 is YFSETQ. The CDR3 spells CASSLGTEAFF. For the CDR3, the DNA is TGCGCCAGCAGCTTGGGCACTGAAGCTTTCTTT.

The chain combines TRBV21-1 with TRBJ2-2; the table gives TRBD2 as D, unverified against the DNA. TRBV21-1 is classified as a pseudogene. The CDR3 spans 17 residues. In nucleotides, the CDR3 is TGTGCCAGCAGCCCGGGGGGGGGCGGCTCGAACACCGGGGAGCTGTTTTTT. Translation: CASSPGGGGSNTGELFF.

V and J are TRBV9 and TRBJ2-2; 8 bases match TRBD2. Losses at the gene ends were 1 base for V and 5 bases for J; bases not matched to a gene: 7. Per germline, CDR1 SGDLS and CDR2 YYNGEE. The CDR3 has 16 amino acids. In nucleotides, the CDR3 is TGTGCCAGCAGCGTAACTAGCGGTAGGGTGACCGGGGAGCTGTTTTTT. This encodes CASSVTSGRVTGELFF.

The chain recombines TRBV19 with TRBJ2-7; TRBD2 is a possible D gene (6 bases). Germline loops: CDR1 LNHDA, CDR2 SQIVND (reference sequence). Deletions cut 0 bases from V and 5 bases from J, with 14 bases between. The CDR3 is 15 amino acids. The CDR3 DNA reads as TGTGCCAGTAGTATAGATGGGCCCAGGAGGGACGAGCAGTACTTC. Translation gives CASSIDGPRRDEQYF.